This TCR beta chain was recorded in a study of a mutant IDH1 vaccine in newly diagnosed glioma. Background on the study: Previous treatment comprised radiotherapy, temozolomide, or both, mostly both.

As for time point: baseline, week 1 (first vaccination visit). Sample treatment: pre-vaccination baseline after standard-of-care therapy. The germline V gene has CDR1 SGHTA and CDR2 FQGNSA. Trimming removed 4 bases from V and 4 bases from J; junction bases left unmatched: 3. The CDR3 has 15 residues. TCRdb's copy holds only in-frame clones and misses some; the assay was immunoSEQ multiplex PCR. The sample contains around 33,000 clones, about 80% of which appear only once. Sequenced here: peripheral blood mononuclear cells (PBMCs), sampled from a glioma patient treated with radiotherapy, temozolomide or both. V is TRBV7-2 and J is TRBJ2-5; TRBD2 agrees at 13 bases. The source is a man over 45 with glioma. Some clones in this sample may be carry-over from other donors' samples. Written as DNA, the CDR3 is TGTGCCAGCAGCTCTTGGACTAGCGGGGGAGAGACCCAGTACTTC. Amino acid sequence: CASSSWTSGGETQYF.